These T cell receptor beta chains were read from a single sample in a study of blood T cells in healthy people across ages. MiXCR, run by TCRdb on the 5' RACE reads, gives a single entry per CDR3 protein. The repertoire has hundreds of thousands of distinct CDR3 sequences, roughly 44% of them found once; the top ten carry 15% to 25%. The source material was blood. The receptors were gathered from a man between 60 and 70 years old in good health. Both conserved end residues are trimmed from each CDR3.

v_call cdr3_aa
TRBV7-2 ASRYPRDRGGGYT
TRBV7-9 ASSVGGGQNNEQF
TRBV20-1 SAGLVGSYNEQF
TRBV5-5 ASSLGSVLPQH
TRBV6-2/TRBV6-3 ASRPDSARGYGYT
TRBV20-1 SALDNPRDIQY
TRBV7-6 AISFQNRGFRSGANVLT
TRBV5-1 ASSLGPGGTQETQY
TRBV6-6 ASSWTGGTDTQY
TRBV27 ASSLGLRSYEQF
TRBV4-3 ASSLTDRVLGGYT
TRBV27 ASSFIGDNEQF
TRBV12-3/TRBV12-4 ASSSPVREQF
TRBV7-2 ASSLYEGYNEQF
TRBV7-8 ASSSGQGPAGYT
TRBV6-5 ASSYGLAGRNEQF
TRBV6-2/TRBV6-3 ASSQPITGTHQPQH
TRBV29-1 SVWTGGLETQY
TRBV5-1 ASSLVPPRSSYNEQF
TRBV11-1 ASRQDLAGDNEQF
TRBV6-1 ASGYLPFNEQF
TRBV12-3/TRBV12-4 ASSPSGGGGNQPQH
TRBV7-3 ASSLQQDSYNEQY
TRBV7-2 ASSSQGLVSGETQY
TRBV28 ASISNSNYEQY
TRBV15 ATSRRELGTDYGYT
TRBV5-1 ASRAAPERDEQF
TRBV6-6 ASSHTWKTEAF
TRBV2 ASSESRVGKNGYT
TRBV15 ATSRGYEGEQY
TRBV7-8 ASSLRQRGTNNEQF
TRBV7-2 ASRPRLAGDLNEQY
TRBV7-2 ASSFRNFSAGLYEQY
TRBV3-1 ASSQTSGGDSEQF
TRBV4-3 ASSQEGGGEKLF
TRBV30 AWSEGVGDQPQH
TRBV28 ASSLAQGAYEQY
TRBV2 ATRLDSLIANNIQY
TRBV6-2/TRBV6-3 ASSPGTSGGAVREQY
TRBV7-2 VSSLSPPGVRRETQY
TRBV7-2 ASSRITSGGAGEQF
TRBV2 ASSYQGSVEQY